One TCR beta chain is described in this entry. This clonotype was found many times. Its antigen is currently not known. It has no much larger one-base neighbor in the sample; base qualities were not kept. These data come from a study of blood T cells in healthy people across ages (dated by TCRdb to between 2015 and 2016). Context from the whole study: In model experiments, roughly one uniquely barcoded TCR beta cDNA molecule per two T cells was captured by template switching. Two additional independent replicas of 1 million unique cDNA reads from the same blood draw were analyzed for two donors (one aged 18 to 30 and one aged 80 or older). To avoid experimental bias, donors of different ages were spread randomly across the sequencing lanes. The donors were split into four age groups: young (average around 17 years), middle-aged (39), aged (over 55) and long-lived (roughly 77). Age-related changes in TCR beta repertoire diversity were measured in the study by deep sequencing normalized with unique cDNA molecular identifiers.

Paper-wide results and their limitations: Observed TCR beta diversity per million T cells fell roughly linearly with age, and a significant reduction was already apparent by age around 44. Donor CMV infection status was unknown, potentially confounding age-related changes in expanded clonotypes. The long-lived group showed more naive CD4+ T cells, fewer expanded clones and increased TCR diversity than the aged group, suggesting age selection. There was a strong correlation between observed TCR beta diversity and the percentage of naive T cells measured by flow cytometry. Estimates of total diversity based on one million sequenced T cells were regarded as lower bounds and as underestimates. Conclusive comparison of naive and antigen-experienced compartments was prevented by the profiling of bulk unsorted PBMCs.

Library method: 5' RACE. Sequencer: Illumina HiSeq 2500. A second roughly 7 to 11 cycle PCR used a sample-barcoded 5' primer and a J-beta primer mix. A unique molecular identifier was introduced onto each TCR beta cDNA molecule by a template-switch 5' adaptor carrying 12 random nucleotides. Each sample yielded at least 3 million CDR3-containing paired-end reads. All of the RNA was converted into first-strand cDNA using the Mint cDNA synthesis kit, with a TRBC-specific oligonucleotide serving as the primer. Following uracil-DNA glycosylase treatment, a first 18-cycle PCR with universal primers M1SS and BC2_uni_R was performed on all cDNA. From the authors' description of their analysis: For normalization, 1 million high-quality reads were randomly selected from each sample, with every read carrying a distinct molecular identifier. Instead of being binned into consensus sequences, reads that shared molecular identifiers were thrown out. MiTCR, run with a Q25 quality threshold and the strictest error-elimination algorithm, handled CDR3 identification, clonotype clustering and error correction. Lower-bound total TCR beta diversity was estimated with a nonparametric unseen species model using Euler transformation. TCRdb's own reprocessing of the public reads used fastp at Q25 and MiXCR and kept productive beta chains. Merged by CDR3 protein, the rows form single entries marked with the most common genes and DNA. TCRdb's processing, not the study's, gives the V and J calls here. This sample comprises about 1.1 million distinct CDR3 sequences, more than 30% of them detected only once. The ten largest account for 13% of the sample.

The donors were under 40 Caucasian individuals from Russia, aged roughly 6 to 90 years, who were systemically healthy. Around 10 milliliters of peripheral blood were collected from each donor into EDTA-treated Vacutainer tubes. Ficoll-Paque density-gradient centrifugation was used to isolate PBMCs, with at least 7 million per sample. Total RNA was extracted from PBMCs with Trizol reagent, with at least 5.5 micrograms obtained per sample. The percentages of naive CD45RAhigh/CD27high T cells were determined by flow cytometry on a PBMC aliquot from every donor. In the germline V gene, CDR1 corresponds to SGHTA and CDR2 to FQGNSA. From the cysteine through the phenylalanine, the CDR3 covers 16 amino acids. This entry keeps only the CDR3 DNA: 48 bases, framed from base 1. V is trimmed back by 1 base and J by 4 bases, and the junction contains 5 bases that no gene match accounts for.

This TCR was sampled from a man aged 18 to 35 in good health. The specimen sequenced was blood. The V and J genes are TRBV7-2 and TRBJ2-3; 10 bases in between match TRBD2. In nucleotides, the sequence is TGTGCCAGCAGCTTAGTGAGCGGGGGGGATGCAGATACGCAGTATTTT. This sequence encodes CASSLVSGGDADTQYF.